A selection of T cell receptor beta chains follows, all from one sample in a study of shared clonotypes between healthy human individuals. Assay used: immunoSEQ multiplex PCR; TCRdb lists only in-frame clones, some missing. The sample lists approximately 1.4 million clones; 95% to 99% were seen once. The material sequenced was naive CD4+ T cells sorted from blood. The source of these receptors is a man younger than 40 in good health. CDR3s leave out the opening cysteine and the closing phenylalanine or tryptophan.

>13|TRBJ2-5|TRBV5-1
ASSLAVGPGETQY
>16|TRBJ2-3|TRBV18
ASSPRRVSGSGTDTQY
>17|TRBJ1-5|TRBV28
ASSLFKGTGFSSNQPQH
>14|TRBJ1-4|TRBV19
ASSIPTGGTNEKLF
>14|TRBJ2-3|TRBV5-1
ASSFGSSGSTDTQY
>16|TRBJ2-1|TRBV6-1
ASSDGRAVASSYNEQF
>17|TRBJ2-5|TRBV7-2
ASSYPRRGGTGGRETQY
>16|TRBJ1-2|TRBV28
ASRPANRGRSWHYGYT
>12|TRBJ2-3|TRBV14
ASSQVGGRDTQY
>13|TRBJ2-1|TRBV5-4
ASSLVPESKNEQF
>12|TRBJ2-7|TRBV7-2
ASSLGGKSYEQY
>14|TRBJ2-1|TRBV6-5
ASSYGSGSVGNEQF
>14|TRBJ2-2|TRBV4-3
ASSPSRLAGTGELF
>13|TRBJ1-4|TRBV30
AWSGTVPTNEKLF
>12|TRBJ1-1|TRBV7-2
ASTLRQGRTEAF
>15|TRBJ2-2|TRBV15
ATSIAPGQVLTGELF
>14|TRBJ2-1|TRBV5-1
ASSQTGTSGTEEQF
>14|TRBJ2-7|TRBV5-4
ASSPAGRNIAYEQY
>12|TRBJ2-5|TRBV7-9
ASIQLGAAETQY
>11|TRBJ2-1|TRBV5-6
ASSFRGYNEQF
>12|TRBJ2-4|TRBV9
ASSVANIRNIQY
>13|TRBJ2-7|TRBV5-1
ASSYAASGSYEQY
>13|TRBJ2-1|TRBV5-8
ASRGEGDSYNEQF